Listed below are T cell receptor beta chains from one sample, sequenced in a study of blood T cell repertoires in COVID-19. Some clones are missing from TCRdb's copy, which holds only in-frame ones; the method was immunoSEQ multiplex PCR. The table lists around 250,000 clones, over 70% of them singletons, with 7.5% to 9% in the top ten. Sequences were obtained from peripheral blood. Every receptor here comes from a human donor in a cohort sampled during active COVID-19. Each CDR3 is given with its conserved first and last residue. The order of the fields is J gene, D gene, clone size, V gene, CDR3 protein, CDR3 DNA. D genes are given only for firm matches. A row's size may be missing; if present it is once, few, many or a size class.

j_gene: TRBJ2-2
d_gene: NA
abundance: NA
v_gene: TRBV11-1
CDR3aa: CASSLAQEDPSGELFF
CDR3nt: TGTGCCAGCAGCTTAGCGCAGGAGGATCCCTCGGGGGAGCTGTTTTTT

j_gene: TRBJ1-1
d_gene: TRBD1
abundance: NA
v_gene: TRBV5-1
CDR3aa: CASSFGTAEAFF
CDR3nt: TGCGCCAGCAGCTTCGGGACAGCTGAAGCTTTCTTT

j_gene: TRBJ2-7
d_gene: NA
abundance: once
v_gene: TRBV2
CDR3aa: CASSPLSGSYEQYF
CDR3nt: TGTGCCAGCAGTCCACTCTCGGGATCCTACGAGCAGTACTTC

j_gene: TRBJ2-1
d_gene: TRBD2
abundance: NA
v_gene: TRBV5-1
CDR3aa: CASSLLAGDYNEQFF
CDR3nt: TGCGCCAGCAGCTTACTAGCGGGGGACTACAATGAGCAGTTCTTC

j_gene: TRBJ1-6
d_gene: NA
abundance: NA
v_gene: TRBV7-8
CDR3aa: CASSLARAVSYNSPLHF
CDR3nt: TGTGCCAGCAGCTTAGCGCGGGCTGTCTCCTATAATTCACCCCTCCACTTT

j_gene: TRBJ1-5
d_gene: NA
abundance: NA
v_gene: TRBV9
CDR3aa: CASSVGQSNQPQHF
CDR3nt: TGTGCCAGCAGCGTGGGGCAGAGCAATCAGCCCCAGCATTTT

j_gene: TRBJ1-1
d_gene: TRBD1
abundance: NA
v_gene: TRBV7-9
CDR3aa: CASSSTRGPGSEAFF
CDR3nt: TGTGCCAGCAGCTCTACAAGGGGGCCAGGCTCTGAAGCTTTCTTT

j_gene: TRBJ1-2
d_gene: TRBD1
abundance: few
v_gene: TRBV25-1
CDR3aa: CASSARALPGQGNEGYTF
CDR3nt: TGTGCCAGCAGTGCTCGGGCCCTCCCGGGACAGGGGAATGAGGGCTACACCTTC

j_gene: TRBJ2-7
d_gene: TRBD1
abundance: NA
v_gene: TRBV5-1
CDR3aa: CASMGATGQSYEQYF
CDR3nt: TGCGCCAGCATGGGGGCGACGGGACAGTCCTACGAGCAGTACTTC

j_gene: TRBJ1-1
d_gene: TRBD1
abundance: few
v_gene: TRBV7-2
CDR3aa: CASSTKPGQMNTEAFF
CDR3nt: TGTGCCAGCAGCACCAAACCGGGACAGATGAACACTGAAGCTTTCTTT

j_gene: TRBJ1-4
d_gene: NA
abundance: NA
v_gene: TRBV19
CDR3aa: CASSTGNEKLFF
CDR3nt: TGTGCCAGTAGTACAGGAAATGAAAAACTGTTTTTT

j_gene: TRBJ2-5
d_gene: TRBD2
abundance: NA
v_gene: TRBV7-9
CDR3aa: CASSLVAGAGGETQYF
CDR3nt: TGTGCCAGCAGCTTAGTAGCGGGGGCAGGTGGGGAGACCCAGTACTTC

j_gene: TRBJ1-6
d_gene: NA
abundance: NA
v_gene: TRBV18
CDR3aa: CASSPDSRRRNSPLHF
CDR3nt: TGTGCCAGCTCACCCGACAGCCGTCGACGAAATTCACCCCTCCACTTT

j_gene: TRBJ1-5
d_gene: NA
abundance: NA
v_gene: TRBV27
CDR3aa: CASSITPTKPQHF
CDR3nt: TGTGCCAGCAGTATAACCCCTACGAAGCCCCAGCATTTT

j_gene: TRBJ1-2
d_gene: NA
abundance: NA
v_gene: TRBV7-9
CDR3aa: CASSFIGVGFGYTF
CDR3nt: TGTGCCAGCAGCTTCATAGGGGTAGGATTTGGCTACACCTTC

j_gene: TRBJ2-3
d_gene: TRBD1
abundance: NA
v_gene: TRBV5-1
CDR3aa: CASSLDRGRGADTQYF
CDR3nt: TGCGCCAGCAGCTTGGACAGGGGGCGAGGGGCAGATACGCAGTATTTT

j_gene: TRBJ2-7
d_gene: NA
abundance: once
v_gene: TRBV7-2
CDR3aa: CASTEGLIPTYEQYF
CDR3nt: TGTGCCAGCACCGAGGGACTCATACCAACCTACGAGCAGTACTTC

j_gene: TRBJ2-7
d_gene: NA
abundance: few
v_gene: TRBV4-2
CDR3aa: CASSQESIPSTYEQYF
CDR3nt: TGTGCCAGCAGCCAAGAAAGCATTCCGAGTACCTACGAGCAGTACTTC

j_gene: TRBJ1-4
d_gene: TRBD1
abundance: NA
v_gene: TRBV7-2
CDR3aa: CASSLDRGREKLFF
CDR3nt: TGTGCCAGCAGCTTAGACAGGGGAAGGGAAAAACTGTTTTTT

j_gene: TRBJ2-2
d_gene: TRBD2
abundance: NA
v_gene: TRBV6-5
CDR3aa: CASRREAGELFF
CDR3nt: TGTGCCAGCAGGCGGGAGGCCGGGGAGCTGTTTTTT

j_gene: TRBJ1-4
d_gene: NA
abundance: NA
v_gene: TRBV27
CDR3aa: CASRFTATNEKLFF
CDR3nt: TGTGCCAGCAGGTTTACAGCAACTAATGAAAAACTGTTTTTT

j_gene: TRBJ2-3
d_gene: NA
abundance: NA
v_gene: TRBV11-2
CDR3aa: CASSLARGTLTDTQYF
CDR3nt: TGTGCCAGCAGCTTAGCTCGGGGGACCCTCACAGATACGCAGTATTTT

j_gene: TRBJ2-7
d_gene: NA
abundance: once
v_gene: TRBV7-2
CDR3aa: CASSLGQQYEQYF
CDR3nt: TGTGCCAGCAGCTTGGGCCAACAGTACGAGCAGTACTTC

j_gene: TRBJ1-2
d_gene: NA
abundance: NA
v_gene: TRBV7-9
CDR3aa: CASSLAPGFGGYTF
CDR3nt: TGTGCCAGCAGCTTAGCCCCAGGGTTTGGAGGCTACACCTTC

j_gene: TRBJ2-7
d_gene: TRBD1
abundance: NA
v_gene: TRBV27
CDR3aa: CASSPGGDRSYEQYF
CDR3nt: TGTGCCAGCAGCCCAGGAGGGGACAGGTCCTACGAGCAGTACTTC

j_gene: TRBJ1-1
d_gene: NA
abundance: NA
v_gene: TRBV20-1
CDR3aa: CSASLNTEAFF
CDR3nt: TGCAGTGCTAGCCTTAACACTGAAGCTTTCTTT

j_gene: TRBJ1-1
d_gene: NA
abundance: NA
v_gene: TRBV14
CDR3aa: CASSPWADTEAFF
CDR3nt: TGTGCCAGCAGCCCCTGGGCAGACACTGAAGCTTTCTTT

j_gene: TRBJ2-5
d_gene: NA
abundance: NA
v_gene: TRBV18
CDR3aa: CASSPPPTERETQYF
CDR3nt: TGTGCCAGCTCACCACCTCCGACAGAAAGAGAGACCCAGTACTTC

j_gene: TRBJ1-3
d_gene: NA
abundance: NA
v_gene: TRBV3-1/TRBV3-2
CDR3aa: CASSLDEVPGNTIYF
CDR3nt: TGTGCCAGCAGCCTAGACGAGGTACCTGGAAACACCATATATTTT

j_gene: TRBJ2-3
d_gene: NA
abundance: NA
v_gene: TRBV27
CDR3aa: CASRIQGKGTDTQYF
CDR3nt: TGTGCCAGCAGAATACAGGGAAAAGGCACAGATACGCAGTATTTT

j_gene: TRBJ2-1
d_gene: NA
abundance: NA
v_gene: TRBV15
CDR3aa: CATSRGRGHGNEQFF
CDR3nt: TGTGCCACCAGCAGAGGGCGGGGGCATGGGAATGAGCAGTTCTTC

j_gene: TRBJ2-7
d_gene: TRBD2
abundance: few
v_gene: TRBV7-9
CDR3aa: CASSVSGTSGGYEQYF
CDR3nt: TGTGCCAGCAGCGTTTCCGGGACTAGCGGGGGCTACGAGCAGTACTTC

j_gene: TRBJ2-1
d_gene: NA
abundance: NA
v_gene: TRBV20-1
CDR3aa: CSASTPRWENNEQFF
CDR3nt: TGCAGTGCTAGTACCCCCAGGTGGGAGAACAATGAGCAGTTCTTC